This T cell receptor beta chain was retrieved from a study of identical twins. TCRdb re-analysed the 5' RACE reads in MiXCR, keeping a single row per CDR3 protein. The profile shows 600,000 to 850,000 distinct CDR3 sequences, around a sixth of them singletons. Study-wide points: Shared out-of-frame alpha sequences (those common to twins) showed excess low generation probability.

With regard to this clonotype: Its target is unknown.

No donor was unhealthy or non-Caucasian. The CDR3 runs to 15 residues. Between the trimmed V and J ends, which lost 3 bases and 8 bases, there was a span of 17 bases. These same records also appear under a second study, on T cells expressing NK-cell markers. As that study records: CD3+CD56+NKG2C+, CD3+CD56+NKG2C- and CD3+CD56-NKG2C+ T cells, once sorted, supplied the TCR beta repertoires. Of CD8+ T cells, about 1.0-8% belonged to dominant NKG2C+ clonotypes in six or seven donors.

The clonotype comes from a young woman in good health. The material sequenced was PBMCs. This rearrangement joins TRBV12-3 or TRBV12-4 to TRBJ1-3, with D possibly TRBD1 on 6 matching bases. CDR3 DNA: TGTGCCAGCAGTTTGGGGCGGGGGCATCGGGACACCATATATTTT. Protein product: CASSLGRGHRDTIYF.